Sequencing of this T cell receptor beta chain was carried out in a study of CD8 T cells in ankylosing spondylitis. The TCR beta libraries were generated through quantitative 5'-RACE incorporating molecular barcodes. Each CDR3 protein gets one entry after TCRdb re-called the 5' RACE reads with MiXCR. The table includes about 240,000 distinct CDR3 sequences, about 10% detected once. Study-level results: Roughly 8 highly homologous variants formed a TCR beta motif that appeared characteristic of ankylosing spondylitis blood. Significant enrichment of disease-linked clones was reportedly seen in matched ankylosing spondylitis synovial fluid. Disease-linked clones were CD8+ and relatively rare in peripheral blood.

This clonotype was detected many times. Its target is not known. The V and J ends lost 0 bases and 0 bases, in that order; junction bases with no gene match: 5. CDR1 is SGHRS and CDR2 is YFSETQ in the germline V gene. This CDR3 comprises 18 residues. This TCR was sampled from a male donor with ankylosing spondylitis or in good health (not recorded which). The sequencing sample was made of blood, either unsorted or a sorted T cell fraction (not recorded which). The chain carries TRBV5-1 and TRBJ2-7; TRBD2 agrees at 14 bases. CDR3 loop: CASSLEGLAGGLSYEQYF. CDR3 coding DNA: TGCGCCAGCAGCTTGGAAGGACTAGCGGGAGGACTCTCCTACGAGCAGTACTTC.